Listed below are T cell receptor beta chains from one sample, sequenced in a study of lymphopenia after photon versus proton radiotherapy. The table came from immunoSEQ multiplex PCR; TCRdb's copy has only in-frame clones and leaves some out. The table records approximately 30,000 clones, around 85% of them present only once. Here the sequenced sample was peripheral blood, taken from a patient treated with photon-based radiotherapy. The receptor set was obtained from a man aged 50 or older with gastric cancer. The conserved cysteine and the conserved F or W are not part of the CDR3 here. Each record gives: V gene, J gene, CDR3 protein.

TRBV5-4,TRBJ2-3,ASSLEAGGDTQY
TRBV6-1,TRBJ2-5,ASNRIKKETQY
TRBV29-1,TRBJ2-2,SEHRPGAGELF
TRBV29-1,TRBJ2-7,SVDLGGEQY
TRBV30,TRBJ2-1,AWSLIGL
TRBV27,TRBJ1-1,ASSPRLAGNTEAF
TRBV4-1,TRBJ1-5,ASSQDHDYQPQH
TRBV7-6,TRBJ1-4,ASSLVGGHNEKLF
TRBV11-2,TRBJ1-2,ASSLDAVNYGYT
TRBV28,TRBJ2-7,ASSNGMAYEQY
TRBV20-1,TRBJ2-7,SARGVDEQY
TRBV7-2,TRBJ2-5,ASSLVGGGGETQY
TRBV11-2,TRBJ2-2,ASSPWRGDGELF
TRBV5-5,TRBJ2-2,ASSLEAGSNTGELF
TRBV30,TRBJ2-6,AWTPALAGANVLT
TRBV6-6,TRBJ1-5,ASGPTSNQPQH
TRBV6-5,TRBJ2-1,ASRSTKWGYNEQF
TRBV5-1,TRBJ1-2,ASSSDSPNYGYT
TRBV5-6,TRBJ2-5,ASSPPRAEGETQY
TRBV29-1,TRBJ2-3,SVAKRLSTDTQY
TRBV29-1,TRBJ2-5,SGGQGGETQY
TRBV5-4,TRBJ1-4,ASSTGLVNEKLF
TRBV19,TRBJ1-2,ASSNRVNYGYT
TRBV6-4,TRBJ2-1,ASSAESGANEQF
TRBV7-8,TRBJ1-2,ASSLRRAGGVGYT
TRBV27,TRBJ1-2,ASSLTGARYGYT
TRBV10-1,TRBJ1-5,ASSERSRGNQPQH